The T cell receptor (beta chain) described here comes from a study of cytomegalovirus exposure and HLA in healthy donors. Overall study: From some 190 million T cells, an earlier analysis saw 90 million to 130 million unique TCR beta sequences.

Remarks on this clone: The antigen is unknown.

Looked up from germline, CDR1 is MNHEY and CDR2 is SMNVEV (reference sequence). The V and J ends lost 2 bases and 4 bases, in that order; junction bases with no gene match: 8. The CDR3 covers 17 residues. General observations from the study: Sequencing likely generated an artifact that appeared as a cluster of highly shared sequence variants. Common viral pathogens seemed, in a later analysis, to connect with several of the most significant clusters.

The PCR had 60 Vbeta and 13 Jbeta primers. Authors' processing steps: Roughly 11 million shared chains were among the about 80 million unique TCR beta chains that a later analysis counted. Sequencing was performed with immunoSEQ multiplex PCR; in TCRdb, only in-frame clones are kept and a portion is missing. V, J and clone size are those of that table, while D and trimming were read from the DNA. The table lists over 150,000 clones, around 82% of them singletons, with 0.38% in the top ten. The TCR was taken from a boy between 2 and 10 years old in good health and CMV-seronegative. Input material: PBMCs. The V call is TRBV27, the J call TRBJ1-5, with TRBD1 matching over 10 bases. The CDR3 region is CASSLKGTGVDNQPQHF. CDR3 coding DNA: TGTGCCAGCAGTTTAAAGGGGACAGGGGTAGATAATCAGCCCCAGCATTTT.